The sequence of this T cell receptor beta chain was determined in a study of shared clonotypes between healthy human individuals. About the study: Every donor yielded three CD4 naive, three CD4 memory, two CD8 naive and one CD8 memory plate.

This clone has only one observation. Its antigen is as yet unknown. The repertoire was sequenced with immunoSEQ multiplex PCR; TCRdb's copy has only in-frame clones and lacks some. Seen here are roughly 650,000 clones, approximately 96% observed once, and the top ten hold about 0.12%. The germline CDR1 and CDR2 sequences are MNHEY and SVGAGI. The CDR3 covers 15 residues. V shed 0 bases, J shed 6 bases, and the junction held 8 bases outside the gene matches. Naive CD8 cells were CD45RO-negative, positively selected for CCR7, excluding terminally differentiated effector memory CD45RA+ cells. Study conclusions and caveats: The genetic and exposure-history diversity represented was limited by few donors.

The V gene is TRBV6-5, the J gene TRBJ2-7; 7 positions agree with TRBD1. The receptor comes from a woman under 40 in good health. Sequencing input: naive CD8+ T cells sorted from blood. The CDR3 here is CASSYSQGPPLEQYF. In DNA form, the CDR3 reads TGTGCCAGCAGTTACTCACAGGGGCCTCCCCTCGAGCAGTACTTC.